A single sample gave rise to the 17 T cell receptor beta chains below, sequenced in a study of beta chain features in type 1 diabetes. Every bit of the isolated RNA underwent reverse transcription, so sequencing read expressed TCRB transcripts. The protocol was immunoSEQ multiplex PCR, while the TCRdb copy is restricted to in-frame clones and leaves out a portion. The table has about 53,000 clones, about 60% seen once; the top ten hold 0.25% to 0.35%. Antigens of these TCRs are unknown. Notes on the study in general: TCRB CDR3s were moderately but significantly shorter in Type 1 diabetes patients in all four CD4+ subsets.

Material for sequencing was stem cell memory CD4+ T cells from blood. These receptors were taken from a woman aged 25-40 years with type 1 diabetes.

The J gene is TRBJ2-7, the V gene TRBV2, with a possible D match to TRBD1 (5 bases). Germline loops: CDR1 SNHLY, CDR2 FYNNEI. V lost 8 bases and J 4 bases, leaving 9 bases between the germline ends. The CDR3 has 11 residues. This CDR3 is CASGRQYEQYF. DNA for the CDR3: TGTGCCAGCGGCAGACAGTACGAGCAGTACTTC.

This rearrangement joins TRBV6-5 to TRBJ2-3; D perhaps matches TRBD2 (6 bases). Germline V gene lookup returns CDR1 MNHEY and CDR2 SVGAGI. The V end was cut by 6 bases, the J end by 0 bases, with 7 bases between. This CDR3 is built from 13 residues. The CDR3 DNA is TGTGCCAGCAGAGGGACTAGCACAGATACGCAGTATTTT. The encoded protein is CASRGTSTDTQYF.

This clone occurred a few times. V is TRBV6-5 and J is TRBJ1-1; D possibly corresponds to TRBD1 (6 bases). This CDR3 comprises 16 residues. The germline V and J ends were trimmed by 2 bases and 1 base, with 14 bases remaining between them. Germline V gene data show CDR1 as MNHEY and CDR2 as SVGAGI. CDR3 coding DNA: TGTGCCAGCAGTTACGGCCCGTGGACAGCGAACACTGAAGCTTTCTTT. This sequence encodes CASSYGPWTANTEAFF.

The chain recombines TRBV5-1 with TRBJ2-7; TRBD2 agrees at 7 bases. The CDR3 is made up of 15 amino acids. The germline gives CDR1 SGHRS, CDR2 YFSETQ. V lost 3 bases, J lost 0 bases, and 6 bases stayed unmatched. CDR3 loop: CASSWGGDLSYEQYF. CDR3 in DNA: TGCGCCAGCAGCTGGGGAGGGGACCTCTCCTACGAGCAGTACTTC.

This chain uses TRBV29-1 with TRBJ1-4; TRBD1 aligns across 8 bases. Trimming at V came to 7 bases and at J to 7 bases, leaving 11 bases not matched to a gene. Germline V CDR1 and CDR2: SQVTM, ANQGSEA. This CDR3 is 14 amino acids long. The CDR3 DNA follows: TGCAGCGCCACGGAACAGGGGGGGGGTGAAAAACTGTTTTTT. This translates into CSATEQGGGEKLFF.

This sequence joins TRBV27 and TRBJ2-7; TRBD1 might be the D (6 bases). The CDR3 is made up of 14 amino acids. Germline-derived CDR1 and CDR2 are MNHEY and SMNVEV (reference sequence). Trimming left V 0 bases short and J 2 bases short, with 8 bases between. CDR3 sequence (DNA): TGTGCCAGCAGTTTATCCAGGGACACCTACGAGCAGTACTTC. Translation gives CASSLSRDTYEQYF.

The rearrangement joins TRBV9 to TRBJ2-7; TRBD2 matches 7 bases. CDR3 length: 15 amino acids. V lost 5 bases and J lost 5; bases outside the gene matches: 13. Looked up from germline, CDR1 is SGDLS and CDR2 is YYNGEE. CDR3 nucleotide sequence: TGTGCCAGCAGAGTTAGACTAGCCCACCGGCACGAGCAGTACTTC. This translates into CASRVRLAHRHEQYF. The whole variable domain, filled in from reference TRBV9 and TRBJ2-7, reads DSGVTQTPKHLITATGQRVTLRCSPRSGDLSVYWYQQSLDQGLQFLIQYYNGEERAKGNILERFSAQQFPDLHSELNLSSLELGDSALYFCASRVRLAHRHEQYFGPGTRLTVT.

The CDR3 loop is CASSLGDSSTYEQYF. The CDR3 region has the DNA TGTGCCAGCAGCTTGGGTGACTCCTCAACCTACGAGCAGTACTTC. The rearrangement uses TRBV5-5 and TRBJ2-7; D not resolved. Trimming removed 0 bases at V and 2 bases at J, with 12 bases between. This CDR3 is built from 15 residues. Germline values: CDR1 SGHKS, CDR2 YYEKEE (reference sequence).

J is TRBJ2-3 and V is TRBV4-2; 10 positions match TRBD2. The germline CDR1 and CDR2 sequences are LGHNA and YNFKEQ. The CDR3 covers 16 residues. Germline trimming cut 1 base from V and 5 bases from J; bases unmatched to any gene: 6. CDR3 DNA sequence: TGTGCCAGCAGCCAAGCCAGCGGGAGGGCCGAAGATACGCAGTATTTT. Amino acids: CASSQASGRAEDTQYF.

The rearrangement joins TRBV2 to TRBJ2-5; TRBD2 is a possible D gene (5 bases). Germline CDR1 SNHLY, CDR2 FYNNEI. The CDR3 length is 13 residues. The V end lost 5 bases, the J end lost 5 bases, and 12 bases lay between the germline ends. The CDR3 DNA reads as TGTGCCAGCAGTTTATATGGCGGGGAGACCCAGTACTTC. Residues: CASSLYGGETQYF.

The chain couples TRBV7-3 to TRBJ2-3; 10 nucleotides agree with TRBD2. The CDR3 is 15 amino acids. CDR1 and CDR2 (germline): SGHTA, FQGTGA. With 1 base clipped from V and 5 bases from J, the junction kept 3 bases outside the gene matches. CDR3 nucleotides: TGTGCCAGCAGCTTAATAGCGGGAGGAGAAGATACGCAGTATTTT. Translation gives CASSLIAGGEDTQYF. The whole variable domain, remainder taken from reference TRBV7-3 and TRBJ2-3, is GAGVSQTPSNKVTEKGKYVELRCDPISGHTALYWYRQSLGQGPEFLIYFQGTGAADDSGLPNDRFFAVRPEGSVSTLKIQRTERGDSAVYLCASSLIAGGEDTQYFGPGTRLTVL.

CDR3 sequence reads: CASRGTSGGSYNEQFF. CDR3 bases: TGTGCCAGCAGAGGGACTAGCGGGGGCTCCTACAATGAGCAGTTCTTC. The chain links TRBV14 to TRBJ2-1; TRBD2 aligns across 14 bases. CDR1 and CDR2 (germline): SGHDN, FVKESK. The CDR3 is 16 residues long. Unmatched junction bases numbered 1, after V lost 6 bases and J lost 0 bases.

The V and J genes are TRBV28 and TRBJ1-1; D may be TRBD1 (6 bases). The CDR3 sequence is 14 residues long. The V and J ends lost 6 bases and 2 bases respectively, with 13 bases between them. Germline V gene data show CDR1 as MDHEN and CDR2 as SYDVKM. The CDR3 protein is CASSPGQRNTEAFF. DNA of the CDR3: TGTGCCAGCAGCCCTGGACAGAGAAACACTGAAGCTTTCTTT.

The chain combines TRBV6-5 with TRBJ2-4; 8 positions agree with TRBD1. The CDR3 sequence is 15 residues long. The trim removed 6 bases at V and 5 bases at J, leaving 9 bases unmatched. Per the germline V gene, CDR1 is MNHEY and CDR2 is SVGAGI. CDR3 coding DNA: TGTGCCAGCAGCTGGGACAGGACGTCCGAAAACATTCAGTACTTC. This encodes CASSWDRTSENIQYF.

The gene calls are TRBV4-1 and TRBJ1-5; 9 bases agree with TRBD1. The CDR3 has 15 amino acids. CDR1 MGHRA and CDR2 YSYEKL come from the germline V gene. V lost 1 base, J lost 5 bases, and 3 bases stayed unmatched. CDR3 nucleotide sequence: TGCGCCAGCAGCCAAGGGACAGGGGTTCATCAGCCCCAGCATTTT. Its translation: CASSQGTGVHQPQHF.

The chain uses TRBV5-6 and TRBJ2-5; D may be TRBD2 (5 bases). CDR3 size: 15 residues. CDR1 SGHDT and CDR2 YYEEEE come from the germline V gene. Trimming took 4 bases from V and 5 from J, leaving 18 bases between them. This CDR3 reads CASSPTTTTRETQYF. In DNA, the CDR3 is TGTGCCAGCAGCCCCACTACGACTACTCGGGAGACCCAGTACTTC.

The table lists this clone with a count of one. V and J are TRBV30 and TRBJ2-7, with D maybe TRBD2 (6 bases). The CDR3 totals 13 residues. Trimming removed 3 bases at V and 4 bases at J, with 13 bases between. Germline V gives CDR1 GTSNPN, CDR2 SVGIG (reference sequence). In DNA, the CDR3 is TGTGCCTGGAGGGGTCAGGGACTTTACGAGCAGTACTTC. It yields the protein CAWRGQGLYEQYF.